The sample holds a few counts of the clone carrying this TCR beta chain. The record originates from a study of blood T cell repertoires in COVID-19. On the study more broadly: Sources were T cells, B-cell-depleted T cells, or PBMCs; the material itself was cDNA or gDNA.

The CDR3 has 14 amino acids. This table comes from immunoSEQ multiplex PCR, and its TCRdb copy is limited to in-frame clones, with some not included. The sample yields more than 300,000 clones, more than 70% seen once. The study assigned cohorts using participant-reported clinical history. Resolution of symptoms, clearance, or two negative PCRs was present in recovered Cohort 3 donors. Sequenced material: PBMCs or T cells enriched from blood (not recorded which). The origin of this receptor is a woman aged 18-35 years who had recovered from COVID-19. The chain couples TRBV21-1 to TRBJ1-2. TRBV21-1 is described as a pseudogene. The CDR3 loop is CASSPRGGDYGYTF. CDR3 in DNA: TGTGCCAGCAGCCCCCGAGGCGGGGACTATGGCTACACCTTC.